Listed here are 26 T cell receptor beta chains from one sample, sequenced in a study of T cells after yellow fever vaccination. TCRdb re-called the 5' RACE reads through MiXCR, storing one row per CDR3 protein. The sample has roughly 520,000 distinct CDR3 sequences, just over 20% seen once; the top ten hold around 17%. Sequenced here: PBMCs, sampled less than 25 days after the first yellow fever vaccination. The receptors derive from a man aged 18 to 29 who received the YFV17D yellow fever vaccine.

In this sample, this clonotype turned up a few times. The CDR3 here is CSASPGLSNEQYF. In nucleotides, the CDR3 is TGCAGTGCTTCGCCGGGACTGTCGAACGAGCAGTACTTC. The chain combines TRBV20-1 with TRBJ2-7, with D perhaps TRBD2 (6 bases). The CDR3 is 13 residues long. Trimming pared 5 bases from V and 5 bases from J, leaving 16 bases between. CDR1 DFQATT and CDR2 SNEGSKA come from the germline V gene (reference sequence).

V usage is TRBV7-2 and J usage is TRBJ1-4; D gene unclear. The CDR3 has 13 residues. V lost 10 bases and J lost 6, with 15 bases in between. CDR1 and CDR2 (germline): SGHTA, FQGNSA. CDR3 nucleotide sequence: TGTGCCACCTCCGTAACGTTCGATGAAAAACTGTTTTTT. Translated, it gives CATSVTFDEKLFF.

In regard to this clonotype: The junction does not match germline at one end; this may be a read error. The CDR3 DNA follows: TGCGGCAGCAGCCAAGTAGCGGGGGGAAGGTCAGATACGCAGTATTTT. The encoded protein is CGSSQVAGGRSDTQYF. This chain connects TRBV4-1 to TRBJ2-3; TRBD2 matches 10 bases. The CDR3 contains 16 residues. CDR1 and CDR2 from the germline V gene are MGHRA and YSYEKL.

The chain carries TRBV20-1 and TRBJ2-3, with D tentatively TRBD2 (5 bases). The CDR3 spans 14 residues. Germline V gene lookup returns CDR1 DFQATT and CDR2 SNEGSKA (reference sequence). Trimming removed 3 bases from V and 4 bases from J, with 14 bases in between. The CDR3 DNA reads as TGCAGTGCTAGTGAGGGTGAAGGCCCAGATACGCAGTATTTT. Protein product: CSASEGEGPDTQYF.

The gene calls are TRBV7-2 and TRBJ2-5, with D maybe TRBD1 (5 bases). Looked up from germline, CDR1 is SGHTA and CDR2 is FQGNSA. There are 15 residues in the CDR3. V shed 0 bases and J shed 2 bases, with 10 bases lying between them. CDR3 residues: CASSLARTTQETQYF. In DNA, the CDR3 is TGTGCCAGCAGCTTAGCGAGGACAACACAAGAGACCCAGTACTTC.

The gene calls are TRBV6-5 and TRBJ1-1, with 7 bases identical to TRBD1. The CDR3 loop spans 17 amino acids. Germline V gene sequence: CDR1 MNHEY, CDR2 SVGAGI. The J segment lost 5 bases and the V segment lost 2 bases, leaving 14 bases of the junction unmatched. CDR3 loop: CASSYKFGQDKRTEAFF. The CDR3 DNA follows: TGTGCCAGCAGTTACAAGTTCGGACAGGACAAGCGGACTGAAGCTTTCTTT.

The rearrangement joins TRBV11-2 to TRBJ2-1; 10 bases are a match to TRBD2. V trimming: 2 bases; J trimming: 0 bases; junction bases outside the gene matches: 10. The CDR3 runs 19 residues. Looked up from germline, CDR1 is SGHAT and CDR2 is FQNNGV. CDR3 loop: CASSLPQSGGESSYNEQFF. In DNA, the CDR3 is TGTGCCAGCAGCTTACCCCAGAGCGGGGGGGAGAGCTCCTACAATGAGCAGTTCTTC.

The chain carries TRBV10-3 and TRBJ2-3; TRBD2 might be the D (5 bases). Trimming pared 7 bases from V and 6 bases from J, leaving 14 bases between. The CDR3 runs 13 residues. The germline CDR1 and CDR2 sequences are ENHRY and SYGVKD. CDR3 region: CAITADSPDTQYF. In nucleotides, the CDR3 is TGTGCCATCACCGCGGACTCGCCGGATACGCAGTATTTT.

The table lists this clonotype with a few counts. The gene calls are TRBV6-6 and TRBJ2-7, with D uncertain. Germline values: CDR1 MNHNY, CDR2 SVGAGI (reference sequence). This CDR3 region has 11 residues. Between the trimmed V and J ends, which lost 5 bases and 8 bases, there was a span of 10 bases. CDR3 protein: CASSPSIQQYF. CDR3 nucleotides: TGTGCCAGCAGTCCCTCTATCCAGCAGTACTTC.

This clonotype was seen a handful of times. The chain uses TRBV5-4 and TRBJ2-4, with D possibly TRBD1 on 5 matching bases. The CDR3 extends over 14 amino acids. CDR1 is SGHNT, CDR2 YYREEE, per germline (reference sequence). V lost 2 bases to trimming and J lost 5 bases, with 11 bases between them. The CDR3 here is CASSLRGLENIQYF. The CDR3 nucleotides are TGTGCCAGCAGCTTAAGGGGTCTGGAAAACATTCAGTACTTC.

This clonotype was recorded many times. The gene calls are TRBV7-3 and TRBJ1-1, with D perhaps matching TRBD1 (5 bases). The CDR3 is 13 residues long. V was clipped by 6 bases and J by 1 base, with 9 bases between them. Germline V gene data show CDR1 as SGHTA and CDR2 as FQGTGA. The CDR3 sequence is CASSTQGNTEAFF. CDR3 sequence (DNA): TGTGCCAGCAGTACCCAGGGGAACACTGAAGCTTTCTTT.

The chain is built from TRBV4-2 and TRBJ1-3; D is perhaps TRBD1 (6 bases). This CDR3 has 16 amino acids. Per germline, CDR1 LGHNA and CDR2 YNFKEQ. V shed 0 bases and J shed 3 bases, with 12 bases lying between them. The CDR3 bases are TGTGCCAGCAGCCAAGATAGGGGGACAAATGGAAACACCATATATTTT. This gives the protein CASSQDRGTNGNTIYF.

This clonotype occurred a few times. The chain recombines TRBV5-1 with TRBJ2-1; tentatively, D is TRBD1 or TRBD2 (5 bases each). This CDR3 comprises 14 residues. From germline, CDR1 is SGHRS and CDR2 YFSETQ. Trimming removed 4 bases from V and 2 bases from J, with 10 bases in between. The CDR3 spells CASSGDGAYNEQFF. In nucleotides, the CDR3 is TGCGCCAGCAGCGGGGACGGTGCCTACAATGAGCAGTTCTTC.

This clonotype has more than one count but fewer than ten. V is TRBV6-5 and J is TRBJ1-5, with D perhaps TRBD1 (6 bases). With 2 bases removed from V and 0 bases from J, the gap between germline ends came to 8 bases. This CDR3 region has 15 residues. Germline CDR1 is MNHEY and CDR2 is SVGAGI. This chain's CDR3 is CASSYGTPSNQPQHF. CDR3 sequence (DNA): TGTGCCAGCAGTTACGGGACACCTAGCAATCAGCCCCAGCATTTT.

V gene TRBV4-3 combines with J gene TRBJ1-6; D is unresolved. V was trimmed by 0 bases and J by 7 bases, leaving 10 bases between them. This CDR3 is 15 amino acids long. The V gene's germline CDR1 is LGHNA and CDR2 YSLEER. The CDR3 nucleotides read TGCGCCAGCAGCCAAGATGGAACAGCAAATTCACCCCTCCACTTT. Translation gives CASSQDGTANSPLHF.

This clonotype has just a few counts. The V and J genes are TRBV7-2 and TRBJ1-1, with a tentative D call TRBD1 (5 bases). Trimming stripped 5 bases from V and 0 bases from J, with 19 bases between. CDR1 SGHTA and CDR2 FQGNSA come from the germline V gene. This CDR3 comprises 17 residues. The CDR3 reads CASSRPAGNNLNTEAFF. CDR3 DNA sequence: TGTGCCAGCAGCCGCCCCGCAGGGAACAATTTGAACACTGAAGCTTTCTTT.

Here the CDR3 reads CASSASHLEGNQPQHF. As DNA, the CDR3 is TGTGCCAGCAGCGCAAGCCACCTGGAGGGCAATCAGCCCCAGCATTTT. This sequence joins TRBV7-2 and TRBJ1-5; no reliable D call. The CDR3 spans 16 residues. From germline, CDR1 is SGHTA and CDR2 FQGNSA. Trimming pared 5 bases from V and 2 bases from J, leaving 16 bases between.

The genes are TRBV27 and TRBJ2-5; TRBD1 matches 10 bases. This CDR3 is 16 amino acids long. Trimming cost V 4 bases and J 3 bases; bases outside gene matches: 8. Germline CDR1 MNHEY, CDR2 SMNVEV (reference sequence). The chain's CDR3 is CASSSRTGGPEETQYF. The CDR3 bases are TGTGCCAGCAGTTCAAGGACAGGGGGACCCGAAGAGACCCAGTACTTC.

This clonotype showed up just a few times. The chain links TRBV6-2 or TRBV6-3 to TRBJ1-3, with no clear D. The germline V gene has CDR1 MNHEY and CDR2 SVGEGT. The V end was cut by 5 bases, the J end by 0 bases, with 8 bases between. This CDR3 is 14 amino acids long. CDR3 sequence reads: CASSKTSSGNTIYF. The CDR3 region has the DNA TGTGCCAGCAGTAAAACCTCCTCTGGAAACACCATATATTTT.

The CDR3 sequence is CASSYHAAAEQYV. CDR3 nucleotide sequence: TGTGCCAGCAGTTACCACGCGGCCGCCGAGCAGTACGTC. The genes are TRBV6-5 and TRBJ2-7; D remains unclear. V gave up 2 bases and J gave up 6 bases, with 11 bases separating them. This CDR3 region has 13 residues. Germline loops: CDR1 MNHEY, CDR2 SVGAGI.

This clonotype turned up a few times. This chain's CDR3 is CASSFRDRGVSWQFF. The CDR3 DNA reads TGTGCCAGCAGTTTTCGGGACAGGGGGGTCAGTTGGCAGTTCTTC. This chain connects TRBV12-3 or TRBV12-4 to TRBJ2-1, with 11 bases that match TRBD1. V shed 3 bases, J shed 12 bases, and the junction held 10 bases outside the gene matches. The CDR3 has 15 amino acids.

The chain recombines TRBV2 with TRBJ2-3; D ambiguous. There are 15 residues in the CDR3. V was cut by 4 bases and J by 2 bases, with 13 bases left in between. Germline CDR1 SNHLY, CDR2 FYNNEI. For the CDR3, the DNA is TGTGCCAGCAGTGGAAAGAAAGGCATCACAGATACGCAGTATTTT. Protein sequence: CASSGKKGITDTQYF.

This rearrangement joins TRBV29-1 to TRBJ1-1, with TRBD1 matching 9 bases. Germline V CDR1 and CDR2: SQVTM, ANQGSEA. The V and J ends lost 6 bases and 5 bases, in that order; junction bases with no gene match: 7. The CDR3 is 13 amino acids. The CDR3, as DNA: TGCAGCGTAGGGGACAGGGAAGATACTGAAGCTTTCTTT. It specifies CSVGDREDTEAFF.

This clonotype was seen many times. J is TRBJ2-5 and V is TRBV7-2; D might be TRBD1 (6 bases). Looked up from germline, CDR1 is SGHTA and CDR2 is FQGNSA. V lost 3 bases, J lost 2 bases, and 7 bases lay in between. The CDR3 has 13 residues. The DNA of the CDR3 is TGTGCCAGCAGCTTTGGACAGCAAGAGACCCAGTACTTC. Amino acid sequence: CASSFGQQETQYF.

This clonotype turned up a few times. This chain joins TRBV20-1 and TRBJ1-5; unclear D gene. Germline V gives CDR1 DFQATT, CDR2 SNEGSKA (reference sequence). The CDR3 spans 14 residues. Trimming shortened V by 6 bases and J by 2 bases, and 14 bases separated the two germline ends. In DNA, the CDR3 is TGCAGTGCCGAGCCGGCTCAGCGCAATCAGCCCCAGCATTTT. Translating gives CSAEPAQRNQPQHF.

The chain recombines TRBV7-9 with TRBJ1-4; no clear D gene. The V end was cut by 2 bases, the J end by 2 bases, with 12 bases between. The CDR3 totals 16 residues. The V gene's germline CDR1 is SEHNR and CDR2 FQNEAQ (reference sequence). The CDR3 nucleotides read TGTGCCAGCAGCTTAAACCGGCTTGCGACTAATGAAAAACTGTTTTTT. Protein: CASSLNRLATNEKLFF.